These 27 T cell receptor beta chains were all obtained from the same sample, sequenced in a study of T cells after posttransplantation cyclophosphamide. Assay used: immunoSEQ multiplex PCR; TCRdb lists only in-frame clones, some missing. The repertoire yields approximately 2,300 clones, none seen only once; the top ten contain around 22%. Cyclophosphamide on days +3 and +4 followed busulfan-fludarabine conditioning and a marrow graft. The material sequenced was PBMCs, taken after an allogeneic stem cell transplant with post-transplant cyclophosphamide. These receptors were collected from a female patient in her 60s who received an allogeneic stem cell transplant from an unrelated donor, was CMV-positive, and had acute GVHD only. The graft donor may have contributed some T cells.

This clone came up many times. This chain links TRBV7-2 with TRBJ1-2; 10 bases line up with TRBD1. This CDR3 comprises 18 residues. The germline CDR1 and CDR2 sequences are SGHTA and FQGNSA. V was clipped by 5 bases and J by 1 base; unmatched bases: 13. Here the CDR3 reads CASSPLRQGAPLNYGYTF. The CDR3 nucleotides are TGTGCCAGCAGCCCATTAAGACAGGGGGCGCCCCTTAACTATGGCTACACCTTC.

This clone was recorded at least ten times. The gene calls are TRBV7-2 and TRBJ2-1; 8 bases map to TRBD2. The V gene end was trimmed by 1 base and the J gene end by 6 bases; junction bases not matched to a gene: 8. The length of the CDR3 is 16 residues. Germline values: CDR1 SGHTA, CDR2 FQGNSA. CDR3 amino acids: CASSLVAGWMSNEQFF. The DNA for the CDR3 is TGTGCCAGCAGCTTAGTAGCGGGGTGGATGAGCAATGAGCAGTTCTTC.

In this sample, this clone turned up many times. V is TRBV4-2 and J is TRBJ2-2; D is perhaps TRBD1 (6 bases). Germline values: CDR1 LGHNA, CDR2 YNFKEQ. The CDR3 covers 16 residues. V was clipped by 0 bases and J by 7 bases, with 15 bases between them. The DNA of the CDR3 is TGTGCCAGCAGCCAAGATGGACAGCGAATTGGCGGGGAGCTGTTTTTT. It translates to CASSQDGQRIGGELFF.

This clone was found many times. The J gene is TRBJ2-4, the V gene TRBV4-3; a possible D gene is TRBD2 (5 bases). Germline V lookup: CDR1 LGHNA, CDR2 YSLEER. The length of the CDR3 is 11 residues. V lost 3 bases and J lost 8, with 5 bases in between. CDR3: CASSHGDIQYF. DNA for the CDR3: TGCGCCAGCAGCCACGGGGACATTCAGTACTTC.

In this sample, this clone turned up many times. The genes are TRBV6-4 and TRBJ2-1; 8 bases are shared with TRBD2. Germline V gene data show CDR1 as MRHNA and CDR2 as SNTAGT. J gave up 0 bases and V 2 bases, and 15 bases lay outside the gene matches. The CDR3 has 20 residues. The CDR3 bases are TGTGCCAGCAGTGACGGGAGAGCGGGAGAGGAACCCGGCTCCTACAATGAGCAGTTCTTC. Amino acid sequence: CASSDGRAGEEPGSYNEQFF.

This clone is judged medium-sized. The chain carries TRBV19 and TRBJ1-6; D is possibly TRBD1 (5 bases). V lost 7 bases and J 10 bases, leaving 23 bases between the germline ends. This CDR3 is built from 16 residues. CDR1 and CDR2 (germline): LNHDA, SQIVND (reference sequence). Written as DNA, the CDR3 is TGTGCCAGTATCAACCTATGGTCGGGGGGAAGGTCACCCCTCCACTTT. Its protein product is CASINLWSGGRSPLHF.

This clone came up a few times. The chain is built from TRBV11-2 and TRBJ1-4; D unresolved. CDR1 and CDR2 (germline): SGHAT, FQNNGV. The CDR3 covers 15 residues. With 3 bases removed from V and 2 bases from J, the gap between germline ends came to 10 bases. The CDR3 is CASSFSPGTNEKLFF. The CDR3 DNA reads TGTGCCAGCAGCTTTTCCCCGGGGACTAATGAAAAACTGTTTTTT.

This clone is medium-sized in the sample. This rearrangement joins TRBV2 to TRBJ1-2; a weak D match, TRBD1 (6 bases). Germline values: CDR1 SNHLY, CDR2 FYNNEI. The CDR3 totals 14 residues. V gave up 6 bases and J gave up 4 bases, with 15 bases separating them. CDR3 loop: CASSDRRYSYGYTF. In DNA, the CDR3 is TGTGCCAGCAGCGACAGGCGATACTCCTATGGCTACACCTTC.

At least ten counts were recorded for this clone. This chain links TRBV27 with TRBJ2-3; D unresolved. Deletions cut 2 bases from V and 3 bases from J, with 15 bases between. This CDR3 contains 16 residues. From germline, CDR1 is MNHEY and CDR2 SMNVEV (reference sequence). The CDR3 coding sequence is TGTGCCAGCAGTTTAAGGTTGGTCAGAACAACAGATACGCAGTATTTT. It encodes CASSLRLVRTTDTQYF.

By its share, this clone is medium-sized. The rearrangement joins TRBV10-2 to TRBJ2-1; tentatively, D is TRBD2 (6 bases). Germline-derived CDR1 and CDR2 are WSHSY and SAAADI. The ends were cut back, 8 bases at V and 8 bases at J, with 7 bases in the middle. CDR3 length: 10 residues. The CDR3 bases are TGCGCCAGCGGAGGGGATGAGCAGTTCTTC. Protein: CASGGDEQFF.

This clone was seen only a few times. V gene TRBV30 combines with J gene TRBJ2-3; D is possibly TRBD2 (5 bases). The CDR3 runs to 15 residues. The V and J ends lost 2 bases and 4 bases respectively, with 16 bases between them. Per germline, CDR1 GTSNPN and CDR2 SVGIG (reference sequence). The CDR3 protein is CAWSIGLTPPDTQYF. For the CDR3, the DNA is TGTGCCTGGAGTATAGGACTTACCCCCCCAGATACGCAGTATTTT.

This clone was detected many times. This chain uses TRBV12-3 or TRBV12-4 with TRBJ2-1; 9 bases are a match to TRBD2. This CDR3 is built from 18 residues. V lost 3 bases, J lost 3 bases, and 12 bases stayed unmatched. The chain's CDR3 is CASSLESPGTSNYNEQFF. The CDR3 DNA reads as TGTGCCAGCAGTTTGGAATCCCCCGGGACTAGCAACTACAATGAGCAGTTCTTC.

This clone was recorded at least ten times. The CDR3 bases are TGTGCCAGCAGCCGTCAACTAGCGGGGCGCACAGATACGCAGTATTTT. Translating it yields CASSRQLAGRTDTQYF. This sequence joins TRBV12-3 or TRBV12-4 and TRBJ2-3; 10 bases map to TRBD2. V lost 6 bases to trimming and J lost 1 base; unmatched junction nucleotides: 7. This CDR3 is built from 16 residues.

This clone was recorded many times. The chain recombines TRBV6-2 or TRBV6-3 with TRBJ2-7, with 9 bases lining up with TRBD2. Germline V gives CDR1 MNHEY, CDR2 SVGEGT. CDR3 length: 13 residues. Losses at the gene ends were 7 bases for V and 7 bases for J; bases not matched to a gene: 8. CDR3 in DNA: TGTGCCAGCACCTTGCGGCTAGCGGGAGAGCAGTACTTC. Protein product: CASTLRLAGEQYF.

Many counts were recorded for this clone. This chain uses TRBV6-5 with TRBJ2-7, with D uncertain. Germline V CDR1 and CDR2: MNHEY, SVGAGI. The CDR3 has 13 amino acids. Trimming stripped 10 bases from V and 6 bases from J, with 19 bases between. CDR3: CATYKTVLSEQYF. In nucleotides, the CDR3 is TGTGCCACCTACAAAACAGTTTTATCCGAGCAGTACTTC.

This clone was seen at least ten times. V is TRBV7-9 and J is TRBJ1-2, with TRBD1 matching 12 bases. V was pared by 1 base and J by 4 bases, with 7 bases of the junction left unmatched. This CDR3 has 17 residues. Germline V gene lookup returns CDR1 SEHNR and CDR2 FQNEAQ (reference sequence). DNA for the CDR3: TGTGCCAGCAGCTTAGTAATCGGGACAGGGGGCGGCTATGGCTACACCTTC. Its translation is CASSLVIGTGGGYGYTF.

The sample holds many counts of this clone. The J gene is TRBJ2-5, the V gene TRBV29-1; 7 bases are shared with TRBD1. The CDR3 has 12 amino acids. The V and J ends lost 7 bases and 4 bases, in that order; junction bases with no gene match: 6. CDR1 is SQVTM, CDR2 ANQGSEA, per germline. The CDR3 loop reads CSATGFGETQYF. The CDR3 DNA reads as TGCAGCGCGACAGGGTTTGGAGAGACCCAGTACTTC.

This clone has ten or more counts. The chain uses TRBV5-1 and TRBJ2-3; 8 bases are shared with TRBD2. The CDR3 length is 15 residues. CDR1 is SGHRS, CDR2 YFSETQ, per germline. V dropped 6 bases and J dropped 1; count of bases not matched to a gene: 7. The CDR3 DNA sequence: TGCGCCAGCAACCTGAGCGGGAGAGGCACAGATACGCAGTATTTT. Protein sequence: CASNLSGRGTDTQYF.

This clone was seen at least ten times. V and J are TRBV7-9 and TRBJ1-1; weak D call: TRBD1 (6 bases). V was cut by 5 bases and J by 6 bases, with 25 bases left in between. From germline, CDR1 is SEHNR and CDR2 FQNEAQ (reference sequence). The CDR3 runs to 17 residues. CDR3 nucleotides: TGTGCCAGCAGCCTCCGGGACACGATTTCCGATTCGGCTGAAGCTTTCTTT. Protein sequence: CASSLRDTISDSAEAFF.

In this sample, this clone turned up many times. The chain employs TRBV27 and TRBJ2-5; the D gene is possibly TRBD1 (5 bases). With 0 bases removed from V and 2 bases from J, the gap between germline ends came to 10 bases. CDR1 is MNHEY and CDR2 is SMNVEV in the germline V gene (reference sequence). The CDR3 extends over 15 amino acids. The CDR3: CASSLSVRGQETQYF. The DNA for the CDR3 is TGTGCCAGCAGTTTATCAGTAAGGGGACAAGAGACCCAGTACTTC.

The table lists this clone with many counts. The CDR3: CASSNTGLFRAKNIQYF. In DNA form, the CDR3 reads TGCGCCAGCAGCAACACAGGGCTCTTTCGGGCCAAAAACATTCAGTACTTC. The chain recombines TRBV4-1 with TRBJ2-4; weak D call: TRBD1 (6 bases). This CDR3 comprises 17 residues. V was trimmed by 5 bases and J by 1 base, leaving 18 bases between them. Germline V gives CDR1 MGHRA, CDR2 YSYEKL.

This clone is large within its sample. The CDR3 bases are TGTGCCAGCCGACAGGTAAACTCTGGAAACACCATATATTTT. As protein: CASRQVNSGNTIYF. The chain links TRBV19 to TRBJ1-3, with a possible D match to TRBD1 (6 bases). The CDR3 loop spans 14 amino acids. Looked up from germline, CDR1 is LNHDA and CDR2 is SQIVND (reference sequence). The V end lost 9 bases, the J end lost 0 bases, and 12 bases lay between the germline ends.

This clone was counted at least ten times. The J gene is TRBJ2-1, the V gene TRBV7-2; 9 bases line up with TRBD2. The CDR3 is 17 amino acids. The ends lost 5 bases at V and 12 bases at J; junction bases unmatched: 20. Germline CDR1 is SGHTA and CDR2 is FQGNSA. CDR3 sequence reads: CASSLLIGGRAPARQFF. The CDR3 DNA is TGTGCCAGCAGCCTCCTTATTGGCGGGAGGGCCCCGGCGCGGCAGTTCTTC.

The sample holds many counts of this clone. The chain combines TRBV27 with TRBJ1-1; D is uncertain. From germline, CDR1 is MNHEY and CDR2 SMNVEV (reference sequence). CDR3 length: 16 amino acids. The V gene lost 5 bases and the J gene lost 6 bases, with 22 bases spanning the gap. In DNA, the CDR3 is TGTGCCAGCAGTGTTACAGTTCCGAGGATTGACGCTGAAGCTTTCTTT. Translation: CASSVTVPRIDAEAFF.

This clone was recorded at least ten times. The CDR3 reads CASSLGTTDTQYF. CDR3 bases: TGCGCCAGCAGCCTTGGGACAACAGATACGCAGTATTTT. The chain combines TRBV5-1 with TRBJ2-3, with D possibly TRBD1 on 6 matching bases. The CDR3 sequence is 13 residues long. The germline CDR1 and CDR2 sequences are SGHRS and YFSETQ. V was clipped by 4 bases and J by 3 bases, with 9 bases between them.

By share, this clone ranks as medium-sized. V gene TRBV12-3 or TRBV12-4 combines with J gene TRBJ2-1; a possible D gene is TRBD1 (6 bases). V shed 6 bases and J shed 9 bases, with 12 bases lying between them. The CDR3 covers 12 residues. The CDR3 spells CASSPQGFEQFF. In DNA, the CDR3 is TGTGCCAGCAGCCCTCAGGGGTTTGAGCAGTTCTTC.

This clone is categorized as medium-sized (0.01 to 0.1%). CDR3 protein: CASHRGEFYGYTF. For the CDR3, the DNA is TGTGCCAGTCACAGGGGAGAGTTTTATGGCTACACCTTC. The chain links TRBV7-2 to TRBJ1-2; TRBD1 agrees at 7 bases. CDR3 length: 13 residues. With 9 bases clipped from V and 5 bases from J, the junction kept 9 bases outside the gene matches. CDR1 SGHTA and CDR2 FQGNSA come from the germline V gene.